This passage covers 27 T cell receptor beta chains from one sample sequenced in a study of T cell clusters in autoimmune cytopenias. Some 38,000 genome equivalents of blood DNA were amplified for TRB. One tube held mixed TRB-A and TRB-B primer pools for touch-down PCR. From the multiplex PCR reads, TCRdb lists one entry per CDR3 protein and no DNA. The sample holds about 7,200 distinct CDR3 sequences. The data also belong to a second study, concerning T cell repertoires in aging, cancer and after chemotherapy.

Sequenced input: peripheral blood. These receptors originate from a human donor in good health.

This clonotype ranks as medium-sized in terms of frequency. This sequence joins TRBV18 and TRBJ2-5. CDR3 length equals 15 residues. The germline CDR1 and CDR2 sequences are KGHSH and LQKENI. This chain's CDR3 is CASSYTQGNQETQYF.

The chain joins TRBV7-2 to TRBJ1-2; TCRdb names TRBD1, which stays unverified in the absence of DNA. Germline-derived CDR1 and CDR2 are SGHTA and FQGNSA. The CDR3 is 13 residues long. The CDR3 is CASLPRQLYGYTF.

The chain couples TRBV29-1 to TRBJ2-3. The germline V gene has CDR1 SQVTM and CDR2 ANQGSEA. The CDR3 has 14 residues. CDR3 in amino acids: CSVDQLARTDTQYF.

The rearrangement links TRBV7-6 to TRBJ2-3; TCRdb designates TRBD1, a call that cannot be tested without DNA. This CDR3 comprises 17 residues. Germline V gene lookup returns CDR1 SGHVS and CDR2 FNYEAQ. The CDR3 loop reads CASSLLAPRGSTDTQYF.

This clonotype is classed as medium-sized by frequency. The rearrangement links TRBV30 to TRBJ2-7; absent DNA, TCRdb's TRBD1 call cannot be checked. The germline CDR1 and CDR2 sequences are GTSNPN and SVGIG (reference sequence). This CDR3 is built from 14 residues. The CDR3 protein is CAWSVGQAGYEQYF.

The rearrangement uses TRBV19 and TRBJ1-1; TCRdb's D gene call, TRBD1, goes unchecked for lack of DNA. Germline assignment: CDR1 LNHDA and CDR2 SQIVND (reference sequence). CDR3 size: 14 residues. The CDR3 loop reads CASSNSGTGGRAFF.

This clonotype registers medium-sized by frequency. CDR3: CASRNTGGYEQYF. The V and J genes are TRBV6-5 and TRBJ2-7; the TRBD1 assignment by TCRdb is unverifiable without DNA. This CDR3 region has 13 residues. CDR1 and CDR2 from the germline V gene are MNHEY and SVGAGI.

This clonotype counts as medium-sized by frequency. The chain couples TRBV29-1 to TRBJ2-7; the TCRdb call, TRBD1, lacks DNA for checking. Germline V gene lookup returns CDR1 SQVTM and CDR2 ANQGSEA. The CDR3 loop spans 14 amino acids. CDR3: CSVETGTVFYEQYF.

The gene calls are TRBV24-1 and TRBJ2-2; TCRdb proposes TRBD1, but this gene call is untestable without DNA. The CDR3 runs to 16 residues. Germline V gene sequence: CDR1 KGHDR, CDR2 SFDVKD. The CDR3 protein is CATSLDRVGDTGELFF.

The chain couples TRBV6-6 to TRBJ2-1; there is no DNA to check the TCRdb D call of TRBD2. The CDR3 covers 20 residues. Germline CDR1 and CDR2: MNHNY and SVGAGI (reference sequence). CDR3 sequence reads: CASSYPGAGKISGVENEQFF.

The chain employs TRBV11-1 and TRBJ2-5; the D gene TCRdb calls, TRBD2, cannot be checked with no DNA. This CDR3 has 14 residues. In germline, CDR1 is SGHAT, CDR2 FQDESV (reference sequence). The CDR3 loop reads CASSFLTSRETQYF. Variable domain in full (rest from reference TRBV11-1 and TRBJ2-5): EAEVAQSPRYKITEKSQAVAFWCDPISGHATLYWYRQILGQGPELLVQFQDESVVDDSQLPKDRFSAERLKGVDSTLKIQPAELGDSAMYLCASSFLTSRETQYFGPGTRLLVL.

This clonotype shows up as medium-sized by frequency. The chain combines TRBV15 with TRBJ2-3. The CDR3 has 15 amino acids. Germline CDR1 and CDR2: LNHNV and YYDKDF (reference sequence). The CDR3 reads CATSNSRGGTDTQYF. Based on the CDR3 plus reference TRBV15 and TRBJ2-3, the full variable domain is DAMVIQNPRYQVTQFGKPVTLSCSQTLNHNVMYWYQQKSSQAPKLLFHYYDKDFNNEADTPDNFQSRRPNTSFCFLDIRSPGLGDTAMYLCATSNSRGGTDTQYFGPGTRLTVL.

This clonotype is labeled medium-sized based on frequency. The rearrangement uses TRBV6-5 and TRBJ2-2; TCRdb outputs TRBD2, but without DNA this stays unchecked. This CDR3 comprises 16 residues. Germline V lookup: CDR1 MNHEY, CDR2 SVGAGI. CDR3 amino acids: CASSYSQRGRAGELFF.

The V gene is TRBV6-4, the J gene TRBJ2-3. The CDR3 runs to 14 residues. CDR1 MRHNA and CDR2 SNTAGT come from the germline V gene. CDR3 loop: CASSDSNPTDTQYF.

This CDR3 is CTSSPRTGLQETF. The J gene is TRBJ1-2, the V gene TRBV12-3 or TRBV12-4; TCRdb proposes TRBD1, but this gene call is untestable without DNA. The CDR3 is 13 residues long.

This clonotype is called medium-sized based on its frequency. The rearrangement links TRBV29-1 to TRBJ2-3; with no DNA, the TCRdb D assignment of TRBD2 cannot be verified. The germline gives CDR1 SQVTM, CDR2 ANQGSEA. CDR3 size: 15 residues. The chain's CDR3 is CSVTPGAHSTDTQYF.

The chain employs TRBV6-4 and TRBJ1-2; TCRdb's D gene call, TRBD1, goes unchecked for lack of DNA. The CDR3 is made up of 16 amino acids. CDR1 MRHNA and CDR2 SNTAGT come from the germline V gene. CDR3 sequence reads: CASSDVRAIKSYGYTF.

According to its frequency, this clonotype is medium-sized. The chain recombines TRBV18 with TRBJ2-5. In germline, CDR1 is KGHSH, CDR2 LQKENI. CDR3 size: 11 residues. CDR3 protein: CASSPQETQYF.

This chain joins TRBV12-3 or TRBV12-4 and TRBJ2-1; the D gene TCRdb calls, TRBD1, cannot be checked with no DNA. The CDR3 is 16 residues long. CDR3 amino acids: CASSGDRWGSVNEQFF.

The chain couples TRBV5-6 to TRBJ1-5. The V gene's germline CDR1 is SGHDT and CDR2 YYEEEE. The CDR3 is 12 residues long. CDR3 sequence reads: CASSFGHQPQHF.

The rearrangement joins TRBV19 to TRBJ2-5; TCRdb lists TRBD2, though no DNA is available to test this call. Germline loops: CDR1 LNHDA, CDR2 SQIVND (reference sequence). This CDR3 spans 16 amino acids. This chain's CDR3 is CASSIDRGRGGETQYF. Variable domain in full (rest from reference TRBV19 and TRBJ2-5): DGGITQSPKYLFRKEGQNVTLSCEQNLNHDAMYWYRQDPGQGLRLIYYSQIVNDFQKGDIAEGYSVSREKKESFPLTVTSAQKNPTAFYLCASSIDRGRGGETQYFGPGTRLLVL.

This clonotype is classed as medium-sized by frequency. The CDR3 loop is CASSPLDRGTEAFF. This chain uses TRBV18 with TRBJ1-1; TCRdb gives TRBD1 as the D gene, but with no DNA this cannot be confirmed. The germline V gene encodes CDR1 KGHSH and CDR2 LQKENI. The CDR3 has 14 residues.

This sequence joins TRBV6-5 and TRBJ1-3; TCRdb names TRBD1, which stays unverified in the absence of DNA. The CDR3 loop spans 13 amino acids. Germline V CDR1 and CDR2: MNHEY, SVGAGI. CDR3 residues: CASSYGQRNTIYF.

The gene calls are TRBV18 and TRBJ1-2; the TRBD1 assignment by TCRdb is unverifiable without DNA. The CDR3 totals 12 residues. In germline, CDR1 is KGHSH, CDR2 LQKENI. The CDR3 sequence is CASSPDRGGYTF.

The chain carries TRBV6-5 and TRBJ2-7; the TRBD2 assignment by TCRdb is unverifiable without DNA. CDR3 size: 13 residues. CDR1 and CDR2 (germline): MNHEY, SVGAGI. The CDR3 loop reads CASSGLAGGEQYF.

This CDR3 is CASRPRGAQETQYF. The chain combines TRBV6-2 or TRBV6-3 with TRBJ2-5; TCRdb lists TRBD1, though no DNA is available to test this call. CDR1 is MNHEY, CDR2 SVGEGT, per germline. The CDR3 totals 14 residues.

The V and J genes are TRBV11-2 and TRBJ1-5; no DNA is available, so the TRBD1 call from TCRdb remains unchecked. This CDR3 is built from 15 residues. Germline V gene lookup returns CDR1 SGHAT and CDR2 FQNNGV. The CDR3 loop is CASSLNQGPGQPQHF.